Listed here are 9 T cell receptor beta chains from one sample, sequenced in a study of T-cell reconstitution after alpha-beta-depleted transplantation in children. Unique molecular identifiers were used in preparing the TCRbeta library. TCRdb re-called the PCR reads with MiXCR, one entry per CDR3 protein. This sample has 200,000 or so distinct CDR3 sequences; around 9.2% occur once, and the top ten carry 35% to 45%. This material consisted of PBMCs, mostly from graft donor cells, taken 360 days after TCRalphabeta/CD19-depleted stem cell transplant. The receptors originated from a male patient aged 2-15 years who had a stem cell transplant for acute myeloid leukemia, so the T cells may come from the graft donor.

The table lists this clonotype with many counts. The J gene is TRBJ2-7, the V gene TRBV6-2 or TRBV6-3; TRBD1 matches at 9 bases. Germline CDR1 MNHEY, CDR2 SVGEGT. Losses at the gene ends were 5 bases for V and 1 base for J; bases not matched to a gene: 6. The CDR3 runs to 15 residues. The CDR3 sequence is CASSTWDRESYEQYF. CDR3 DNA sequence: TGTGCCAGCAGTACTTGGGACAGGGAATCCTACGAGCAGTACTTC.

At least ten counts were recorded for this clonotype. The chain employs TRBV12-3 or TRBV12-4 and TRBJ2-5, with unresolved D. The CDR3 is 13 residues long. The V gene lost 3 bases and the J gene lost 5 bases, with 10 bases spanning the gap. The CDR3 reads CASSFSRRETQYF. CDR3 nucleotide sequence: TGTGCCAGCAGTTTCTCCAGGCGCGAGACCCAGTACTTC.

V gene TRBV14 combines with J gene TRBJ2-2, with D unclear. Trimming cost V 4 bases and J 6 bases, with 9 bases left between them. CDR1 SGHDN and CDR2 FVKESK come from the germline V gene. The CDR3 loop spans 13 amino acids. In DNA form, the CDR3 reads TGTGCCAGCAGCCCCCGCGTATCCGGGGAGCTGTTTTTT. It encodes CASSPRVSGELFF. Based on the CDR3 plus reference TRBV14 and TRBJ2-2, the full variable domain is EAGVTQFPSHSVIEKGQTVTLRCDPISGHDNLYWYRRVMGKEIKFLLHFVKESKQDESGMPNNRFLAERTGGTYSTLKVQPAELEDSGVYFCASSPRVSGELFFGEGSRLTVL.

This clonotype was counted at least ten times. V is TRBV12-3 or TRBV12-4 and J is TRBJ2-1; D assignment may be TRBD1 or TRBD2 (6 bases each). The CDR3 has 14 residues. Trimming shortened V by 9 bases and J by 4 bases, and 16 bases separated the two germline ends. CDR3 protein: CASSLGGTYNEQFF. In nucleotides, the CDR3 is TGTGCCAGTTCTCTGGGCGGGACATACAATGAGCAGTTCTTC.

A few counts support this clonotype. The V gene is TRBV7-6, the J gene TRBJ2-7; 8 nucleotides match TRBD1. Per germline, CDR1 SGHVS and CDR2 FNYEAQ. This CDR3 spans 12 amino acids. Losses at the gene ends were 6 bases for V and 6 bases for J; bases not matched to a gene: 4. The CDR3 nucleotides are TGTGCCAGCAGGCCCACAGGGGGCGAGCAGTACTTC. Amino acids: CASRPTGGEQYF. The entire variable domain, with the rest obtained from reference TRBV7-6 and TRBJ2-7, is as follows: GAGVSQSPRYKVTKRGQDVALRCDPISGHVSLYWYRQALGQGPEFLTYFNYEAQQDKSGLPNDRFSAERPEGSISTLTIQRTEQRDSAMYRCASRPTGGEQYFGPGTRLTVT.

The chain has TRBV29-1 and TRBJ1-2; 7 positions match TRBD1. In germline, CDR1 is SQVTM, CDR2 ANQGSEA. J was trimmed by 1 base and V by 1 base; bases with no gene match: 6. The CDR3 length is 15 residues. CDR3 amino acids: CSVEGWTGDNYGYTF. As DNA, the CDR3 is TGCAGCGTTGAAGGGTGGACAGGAGATAACTATGGCTACACCTTC. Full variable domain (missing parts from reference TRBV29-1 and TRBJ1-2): SAVISQKPSRDICQRGTSLTIQCQVDSQVTMMFWYRQQPGQSLTLIATANQGSEATYESGFVIDKFPISRPNLTFSTLTVSNMSPEDSSIYLCSVEGWTGDNYGYTFGSGTRLTVV.

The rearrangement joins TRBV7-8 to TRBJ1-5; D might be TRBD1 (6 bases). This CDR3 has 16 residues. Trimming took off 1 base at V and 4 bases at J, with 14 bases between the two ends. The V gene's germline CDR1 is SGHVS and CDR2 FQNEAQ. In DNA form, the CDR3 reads TGTGCCAGCAGCTTAGGAAGCAGGGGACGGAATCAGCCCCAGCATTTT. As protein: CASSLGSRGRNQPQHF.

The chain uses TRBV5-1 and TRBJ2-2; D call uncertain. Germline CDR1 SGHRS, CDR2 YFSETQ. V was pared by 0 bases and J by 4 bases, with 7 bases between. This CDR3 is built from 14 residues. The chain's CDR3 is CASSLGVATGELFF. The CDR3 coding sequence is TGCGCCAGCAGCTTGGGGGTAGCCACCGGGGAGCTGTTTTTT.

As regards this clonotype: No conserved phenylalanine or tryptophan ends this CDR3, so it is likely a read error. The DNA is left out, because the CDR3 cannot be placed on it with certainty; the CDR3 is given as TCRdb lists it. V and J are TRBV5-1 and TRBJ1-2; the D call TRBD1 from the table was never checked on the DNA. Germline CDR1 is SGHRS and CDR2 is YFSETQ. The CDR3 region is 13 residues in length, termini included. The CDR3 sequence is CATTIGTRGKFCS.